The 14 T cell receptor beta chains presented below share a single source sample, sequenced in a study of siplizumab effects on memory and regulatory T cells. The assay was immunoSEQ multiplex PCR, and TCRdb's table has in-frame clones only and misses some. The sample carries 100,000 or so clones, around 90% recorded once. What was sequenced was non-Treg CD4+ T cells sorted from blood. The source of these receptors is a human donor in good health.

This clone was counted a single time. This sequence joins TRBV19 and TRBJ1-4; 7 bases match TRBD1. This CDR3 contains 16 residues. The junction had 12 bases not matched to a gene; V was cut back by 7 bases and J by 4 bases. Germline lookup yields CDR1 LNHDA and CDR2 SQIVND (reference sequence). This CDR3 reads CASIGRGGQFNEKLFF. Here the CDR3 DNA reads TGTGCCAGTATTGGGAGAGGGGGACAGTTTAATGAAAAACTGTTTTTT.

This clone has just one count. The chain couples TRBV7-9 to TRBJ1-1; 7 bases are shared with TRBD1. From germline, CDR1 is SEHNR and CDR2 FQNEAQ (reference sequence). The CDR3 runs 16 residues. The trim removed 3 bases at V and 3 bases at J, leaving 10 bases unmatched. The CDR3 sequence is CASSFGKGAVDTEAFF. CDR3 nucleotides: TGTGCCAGCAGCTTCGGTAAGGGGGCTGTTGACACTGAAGCTTTCTTT.

The count of this clone is one. The chain has TRBV6-5 and TRBJ2-3; D may correspond to TRBD1 or TRBD2 (5 bases each). The V gene lost 8 bases and the J gene lost 4 bases, with 13 bases spanning the gap. Germline assignment: CDR1 MNHEY and CDR2 SVGAGI. This CDR3 has 13 amino acids. The CDR3 region has the DNA TGTGCCAGCGGCCGGGGCGTACCAGATACGCAGTATTTT. Translating gives CASGRGVPDTQYF.

This sequence joins TRBV7-9 and TRBJ2-7, with 8 positions matching TRBD2. Germline CDR1 reads SEHNR; CDR2 reads FQNEAQ (reference sequence). The CDR3 covers 15 residues. V shed 2 bases and J 2 bases; nucleotides not matched to a gene: 5. CDR3 residues: CASSLTAGGPYEQYF. As DNA, the CDR3 is TGTGCCAGCAGCTTAACGGCGGGAGGCCCCTACGAGCAGTACTTC.

The chain employs TRBV28 and TRBJ1-5; D might be TRBD1 (6 bases). Germline V CDR1 and CDR2: MDHEN, SYDVKM. The ends were cut back, 6 bases at V and 1 base at J, with 13 bases in the middle. The CDR3 consists of 15 residues. CDR3 region: CASSPGHLSNQPQHF. CDR3 sequence (DNA): TGTGCCAGCAGCCCGGGACACCTAAGCAATCAGCCCCAGCATTTT. The variable domain in full, completed from reference TRBV28 and TRBJ1-5, reads DVKVTQSSRYLVKRTGEKVFLECVQDMDHENMFWYRQDPGLGLRLIYFSYDVKMKEKGDIPEGYSVSREKKERFSLILESASTNQTSMYLCASSPGHLSNQPQHFGDGTRLSIL.

The CDR3 sequence is CAWSSGPGAGGYTF. In nucleotides, the CDR3 is TGTGCCTGGAGTTCCGGCCCGGGGGCGGGGGGCTACACCTTC. V usage is TRBV30 and J usage is TRBJ1-2; D might be TRBD1 (6 bases). CDR1 is GTSNPN, CDR2 SVGIG, per germline (reference sequence). The CDR3 extends over 14 amino acids. Trimming left V 2 bases short and J 8 bases short, with 18 bases between. Based on the CDR3 plus reference TRBV30 and TRBJ1-2, the full variable domain is SQTIHQWPATLVQPVGSPLSLECTVEGTSNPNLYWYRQAAGRGLQLLFYSVGIGQISSEVPQNLSASRPQDRQFILSSKKLLLSDSGFYLCAWSSGPGAGGYTFGSGTRLTVV.

The V gene is TRBV14, the J gene TRBJ2-7, with D perhaps given as TRBD1 or TRBD2 (5 bases each). The V end lost 3 bases, the J end lost 9 bases, and 18 bases lay between the germline ends. This CDR3 has 14 amino acids. Germline V gives CDR1 SGHDN, CDR2 FVKESK. Written as DNA, the CDR3 is TGTGCCAGCAGCCAGATCGGGACCCCGATCCTGCAGTACTTC. It translates to CASSQIGTPILQYF.

The CDR3 region has the DNA TGTGCCAGTAGTATAGGGCCTCAAGGTAGTGGTATTGGCTACACCTTC. It encodes CASSIGPQGSGIGYTF. The chain employs TRBV19 and TRBJ1-2; D unclear. The CDR3 consists of 16 residues. V lost 1 base to trimming and J lost 7 bases, with 19 bases between them. Germline V gene lookup returns CDR1 LNHDA and CDR2 SQIVND (reference sequence).

This chain connects TRBV6-1 to TRBJ1-1, with D possibly being TRBD1 (5 bases). Germline CDR1 reads MNHNS; CDR2 reads SASEGT. This CDR3 is 14 amino acids long. The V end was cut by 3 bases, the J end by 3 bases, with 11 bases between. The CDR3, as DNA: TGTGCCAGCAGTGAGGGGGGGTTTTACACTGAAGCTTTCTTT. This encodes CASSEGGFYTEAFF.

This sequence joins TRBV2 and TRBJ1-4; D possibly corresponds to TRBD1 (5 bases). Trimming took 7 bases from V and 1 from J, leaving 10 bases between them. CDR1 is SNHLY and CDR2 is FYNNEI in the germline V gene. CDR3 length equals 14 residues. The CDR3 reads CASIRDLTNEKLFF. DNA of the CDR3: TGTGCCAGCATCCGGGACTTAACTAATGAAAAACTGTTTTTT.

This chain connects TRBV6-6 to TRBJ2-7; D not certain. Germline V gives CDR1 MNHNY, CDR2 SVGAGI (reference sequence). The germline V and J ends were trimmed by 5 bases and 4 bases, with 9 bases remaining between them. This CDR3 has 12 residues. This chain's CDR3 is CASSPTGYEQYF. CDR3 DNA sequence: TGTGCCAGCAGTCCGACCGGTTACGAGCAGTACTTC.

J is TRBJ1-1 and V is TRBV5-4; D not certain. This CDR3 comprises 14 residues. In germline, CDR1 is SGHNT, CDR2 YYREEE (reference sequence). V was cut by 0 bases and J by 2 bases, with 8 bases left in between. CDR3 nucleotides: TGTGCCAGCAGCTTGGAGGCGGTCAACACTGAAGCTTTCTTT. Its protein is CASSLEAVNTEAFF.

This sequence joins TRBV7-3 and TRBJ2-7; D is unclear. From germline, CDR1 is SGHTA and CDR2 FQGTGA. CDR3 length: 13 amino acids. V lost 1 base and J 2 bases, leaving 6 bases between the germline ends. The CDR3 region is CASSLSGAYEQYF. The CDR3 DNA sequence: TGTGCCAGCAGCTTAAGCGGAGCCTACGAGCAGTACTTC. The entire variable domain, with the rest obtained from reference TRBV7-3 and TRBJ2-7, is as follows: GAGVSQTPSNKVTEKGKYVELRCDPISGHTALYWYRQSLGQGPEFLIYFQGTGAADDSGLPNDRFFAVRPEGSVSTLKIQRTERGDSAVYLCASSLSGAYEQYFGPGTRLTVT.

The CDR3 protein is CASSSGQGASNSPLHF. As DNA, the CDR3 is TGCGCCAGCAGCTCAGGACAGGGGGCGTCAAATTCACCCCTCCACTTT. J is TRBJ1-6 and V is TRBV5-1, with TRBD1 matching over 11 bases. This CDR3 contains 16 residues. Germline CDR1 reads SGHRS; CDR2 reads YFSETQ. J gave up 7 bases and V 3 bases, and 6 bases lay outside the gene matches.